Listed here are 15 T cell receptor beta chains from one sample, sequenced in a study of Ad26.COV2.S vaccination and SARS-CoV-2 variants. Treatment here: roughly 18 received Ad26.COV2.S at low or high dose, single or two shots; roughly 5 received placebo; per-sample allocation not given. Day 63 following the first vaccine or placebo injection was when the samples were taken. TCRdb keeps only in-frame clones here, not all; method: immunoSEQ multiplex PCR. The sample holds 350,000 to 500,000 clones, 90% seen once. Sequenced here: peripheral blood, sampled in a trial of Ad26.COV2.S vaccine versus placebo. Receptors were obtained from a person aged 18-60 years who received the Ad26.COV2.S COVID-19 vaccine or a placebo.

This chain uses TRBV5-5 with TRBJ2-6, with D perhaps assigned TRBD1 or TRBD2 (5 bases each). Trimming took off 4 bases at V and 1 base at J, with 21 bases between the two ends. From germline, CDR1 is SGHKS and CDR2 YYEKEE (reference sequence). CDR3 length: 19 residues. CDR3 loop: CASSNPLGARVSGANVLTF. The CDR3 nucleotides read TGTGCCAGCAGCAACCCCCTAGGGGCGAGGGTGTCTGGGGCCAACGTCCTGACTTTC.

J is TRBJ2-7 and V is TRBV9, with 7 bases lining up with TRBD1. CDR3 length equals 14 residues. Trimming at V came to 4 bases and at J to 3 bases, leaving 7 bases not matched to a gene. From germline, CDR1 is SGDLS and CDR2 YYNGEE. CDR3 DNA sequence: TGTGCCAGCAGCCCGAGGGACAGATACTACGAGCAGTACTTC. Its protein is CASSPRDRYYEQYF. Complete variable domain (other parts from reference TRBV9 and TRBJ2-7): DSGVTQTPKHLITATGQRVTLRCSPRSGDLSVYWYQQSLDQGLQFLIQYYNGEERAKGNILERFSAQQFPDLHSELNLSSLELGDSALYFCASSPRDRYYEQYFGPGTRLTVT.

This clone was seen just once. CDR3 loop: CASSFEASSPLHF. CDR3 sequence (DNA): TGTGCCAGCAGTTTTGAAGCTTCTTCACCCCTCCACTTT. The rearrangement links TRBV5-5 to TRBJ1-6; D is undetermined. The CDR3 extends over 13 amino acids. V was trimmed by 5 bases and J by 9 bases, leaving 12 bases between them. Germline V lookup: CDR1 SGHKS, CDR2 YYEKEE (reference sequence).

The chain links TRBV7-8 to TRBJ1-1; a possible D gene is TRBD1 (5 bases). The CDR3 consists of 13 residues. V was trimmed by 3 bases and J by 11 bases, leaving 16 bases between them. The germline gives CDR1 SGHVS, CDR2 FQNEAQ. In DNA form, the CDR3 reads TGTGCCAGCAGCTTTGACACCCTAGGGGCGGCTTTCTTT. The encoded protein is CASSFDTLGAAFF.

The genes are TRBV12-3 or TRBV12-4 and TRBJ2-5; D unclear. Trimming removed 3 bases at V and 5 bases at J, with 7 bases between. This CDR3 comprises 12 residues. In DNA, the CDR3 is TGTGCCAGCAGTTTCCCTGGGGAGACCCAGTACTTC. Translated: CASSFPGETQYF.

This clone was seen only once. In DNA form, the CDR3 reads TGTGCCAGCAGCACGGGGTTTGAAGGTGAGCAGTTCTTC. This gives the protein CASSTGFEGEQFF. V is TRBV7-2 and J is TRBJ2-1, with D possibly TRBD2 on 5 matching bases. The ends were cut back, 5 bases at V and 9 bases at J, with 14 bases in the middle. The CDR3 is made up of 13 amino acids. Germline V gives CDR1 SGHTA, CDR2 FQGNSA.

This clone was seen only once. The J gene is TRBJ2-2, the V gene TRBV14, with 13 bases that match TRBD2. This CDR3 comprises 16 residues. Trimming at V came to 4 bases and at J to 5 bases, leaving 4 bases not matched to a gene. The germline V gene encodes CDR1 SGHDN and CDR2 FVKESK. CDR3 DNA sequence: TGTGCCAGCAGCCGAGGGACTAGCGGGAAGACCGGGGAGCTGTTTTTT. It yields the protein CASSRGTSGKTGELFF. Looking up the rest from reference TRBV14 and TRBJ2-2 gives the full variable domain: EAGVTQFPSHSVIEKGQTVTLRCDPISGHDNLYWYRRVMGKEIKFLLHFVKESKQDESGMPNNRFLAERTGGTYSTLKVQPAELEDSGVYFCASSRGTSGKTGELFFGEGSRLTVL.

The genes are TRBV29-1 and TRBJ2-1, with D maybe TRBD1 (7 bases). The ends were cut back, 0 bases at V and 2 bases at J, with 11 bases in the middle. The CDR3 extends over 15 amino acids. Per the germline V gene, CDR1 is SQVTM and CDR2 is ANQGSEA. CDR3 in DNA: TGCAGCGTTGAAGATTCCAGGGGGGCCTACAATGAGCAGTTCTTC. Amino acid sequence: CSVEDSRGAYNEQFF.

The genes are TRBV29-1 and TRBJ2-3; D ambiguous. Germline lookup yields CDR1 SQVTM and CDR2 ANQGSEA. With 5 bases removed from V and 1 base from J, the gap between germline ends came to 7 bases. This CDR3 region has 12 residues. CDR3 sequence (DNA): TGCAGCGTTCTCGGCGGCACAGATACGCAGTATTTT. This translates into CSVLGGTDTQYF.

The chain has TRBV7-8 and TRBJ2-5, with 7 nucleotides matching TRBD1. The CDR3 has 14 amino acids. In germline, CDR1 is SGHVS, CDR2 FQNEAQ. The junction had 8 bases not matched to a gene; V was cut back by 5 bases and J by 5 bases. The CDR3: CASSLPGGAETQYF. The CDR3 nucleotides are TGTGCCAGCAGCCTCCCAGGGGGAGCTGAGACCCAGTACTTC.

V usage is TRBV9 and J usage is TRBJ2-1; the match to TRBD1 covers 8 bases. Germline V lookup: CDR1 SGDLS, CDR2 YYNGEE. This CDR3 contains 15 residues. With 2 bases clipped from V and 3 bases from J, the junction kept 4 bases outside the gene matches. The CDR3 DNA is TGTGCCAGCAGCGTGGCCGGGACAGGCTACAATGAGCAGTTCTTC. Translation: CASSVAGTGYNEQFF. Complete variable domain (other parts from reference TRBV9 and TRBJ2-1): DSGVTQTPKHLITATGQRVTLRCSPRSGDLSVYWYQQSLDQGLQFLIQYYNGEERAKGNILERFSAQQFPDLHSELNLSSLELGDSALYFCASSVAGTGYNEQFFGPGTRLTVL.

The CDR3 loop reads CASSNRGSYGYTF. In DNA, the CDR3 is TGTGCCAGTAGTAACAGGGGATCCTATGGCTACACCTTC. The chain employs TRBV19 and TRBJ1-2; TRBD1 matches 7 bases. The V gene's germline CDR1 is LNHDA and CDR2 SQIVND (reference sequence). The trim removed 4 bases at V and 4 bases at J, leaving 3 bases unmatched. CDR3 length equals 13 residues.

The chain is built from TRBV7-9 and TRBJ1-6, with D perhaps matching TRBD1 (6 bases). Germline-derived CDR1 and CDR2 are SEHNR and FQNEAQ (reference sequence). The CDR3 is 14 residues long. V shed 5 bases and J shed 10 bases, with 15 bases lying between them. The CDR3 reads CASSPEGVGSPLHF. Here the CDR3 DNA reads TGTGCCAGCAGCCCCGAGGGGGTCGGATCACCCCTCCACTTT.

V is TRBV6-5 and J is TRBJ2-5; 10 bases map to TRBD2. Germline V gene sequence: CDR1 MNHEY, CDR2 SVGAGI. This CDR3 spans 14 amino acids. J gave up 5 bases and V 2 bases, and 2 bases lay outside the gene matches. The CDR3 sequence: CASSYLTSGETQYF. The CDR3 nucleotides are TGTGCCAGCAGTTACCTGACTAGCGGGGAGACCCAGTACTTC.

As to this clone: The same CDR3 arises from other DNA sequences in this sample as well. CDR3 DNA: TGTGCCAGCAGTTACTCATCCTCATACGAGCAGTACTTC. Translating it yields CASSYSSSYEQYF. The chain employs TRBV6-5 and TRBJ2-7; the D is unclear. Between the trimmed V and J ends, which lost 0 bases and 4 bases, there was a span of 7 bases. The germline gives CDR1 MNHEY, CDR2 SVGAGI. This CDR3 has 13 residues.